This TCR beta chain was captured by sequencing in a study of shared clonotypes between healthy human individuals. Points from the study as a whole: Around 5% of naive CD4 clonotypes were common to a few donors. Among non-shared clonotypes, generation probabilities were lower than among those shared by all four donors.

A word on this clone: Its antigen is as yet unknown.

CDR1 and CDR2 from the germline V gene are SGHAT and FQDESV (reference sequence). Between the trimmed V and J ends, which lost 5 bases and 2 bases, there was a span of 3 bases. The CDR3 sequence is 12 residues long. Here immunoSEQ multiplex PCR was the method, and the copy in TCRdb shows in-frame clones only, minus some. The sample gives roughly 2 million clones, approximately 95% of which show up once; 0.1% to 0.15% is in the top ten. The source material was naive CD4+ T cells sorted from blood. Specified subset: CD45RA+ positively selected. The V call is TRBV11-1, the J call TRBJ2-2, with D hard to call. This clonotype originated in a man aged 18 to 29 in good health. The CDR3 reads CASSRNTGELFF. In DNA, the CDR3 is TGTGCCAGCAGCCGTAACACCGGGGAGCTGTTTTTT.